These T cell receptor beta chains were read from a single sample in a study of naive and memory T cell subsets. TCRdb called the UMI-ligation and nested PCR reads again in MiXCR, with one record for every CDR3 protein. The table has 120,000 to 150,000 distinct CDR3 sequences, approximately 20% seen once; the top ten hold around 0.63%. The specimen sequenced was naive CD8+ T cells from blood. Every receptor here comes from a human donor in good health. The CDR3 runs from the conserved cysteine through the conserved F or W. The D gene is left open where the match is weak. Part of the rows lack a size; the others show once, few, many or a class for expanded clones.

cdr3_nt	cdr3_aa	j_call	clone_size	d_call	v_call
TGTGCCAGCAGCACTCCGGGATCCCCCAACAATGAGCAGTTCTTC	CASSTPGSPNNEQFF	TRBJ2-1	few	.	TRBV28
TGCGCCAGCAGCCAAGATTGGGCCGCCGCCTACGAGCAGTACTTC	CASSQDWAAAYEQYF	TRBJ2-7	few	.	TRBV4-1
TGCGCCAGCAGCTCCCGGGATCTAACAGATACGCAGTATTTT	CASSSRDLTDTQYF	TRBJ2-3	.	.	TRBV5-1
TGTGGGACAGGCGATACCTACGAGCAGTACTTC	CGTGDTYEQYF	TRBJ2-7	.	TRBD1	TRBV27
TGTGCCAGCAGTTACTCGTCATCCGCGAACACCGGGGAGCTGTTTTTT	CASSYSSSANTGELFF	TRBJ2-2	few	.	TRBV6-5
TGTGCCAGCAGTTACGGGGATGAGCAGTTCTTC	CASSYGDEQFF	TRBJ2-1	few	.	TRBV6-2/TRBV6-3
TGCAGCGTTGCTGCGCACCCAGAGAGCTCCTACGAGCAGTACTTC	CSVAAHPESSYEQYF	TRBJ2-7	.	.	TRBV29-1
TGTGCCAGCAGTTACGCGACTAGCGGGAGTTACGAGCAGTACTTC	CASSYATSGSYEQYF	TRBJ2-7	.	TRBD2	TRBV6-2/TRBV6-3
TGTGCCAGCAGCGCTGGGGCCAACGTCCTGACTTTC	CASSAGANVLTF	TRBJ2-6	.	.	TRBV7-9
TGTGCCATCTCAGGGGTGCACACCGGGGAGCTGTTTTTT	CAISGVHTGELFF	TRBJ2-2	.	.	TRBV13
TGTGCCAGCAGACAGGTGAAATACGAGCAGTACTTC	CASRQVKYEQYF	TRBJ2-7	.	.	TRBV28
TGTGCCAGCAGTTATATCAGGTCCTACAATGAGCAGTTCTTC	CASSYIRSYNEQFF	TRBJ2-1	many	.	TRBV6-5
TGTGCCAGCAGCGTAGAGGACACCCGATGGGGTGAAAAACTGTTTTTT	CASSVEDTRWGEKLFF	TRBJ1-4	.	.	TRBV9
TGCAGTGCTAGAGTATACCCGCGGGGCTCCTACAATGAGCAGTTCTTC	CSARVYPRGSYNEQFF	TRBJ2-1	few	.	TRBV20-1
TGCGCCAGCAGCCACGGCACAGGGATATTGGATTCACCCCTCCACTTT	CASSHGTGILDSPLHF	TRBJ1-6	few	.	TRBV4-1
TGCAGCGTCAGAAGCACCGGGGAGCTGTTTTTT	CSVRSTGELFF	TRBJ2-2	few	.	TRBV29-1
TGTGCCAGCGGAACCGGGGCCAAAGGGGAGCTGTTTTTT	CASGTGAKGELFF	TRBJ2-2	few	.	TRBV25-1
TGTGCCAGCAGTTTAGGGGTCAAAAATCAGCCCCAGCATTTT	CASSLGVKNQPQHF	TRBJ1-5	few	.	TRBV28
TGTGCCAGCAGTCTTGGACCCCTCTACGAGCAGTACTTC	CASSLGPLYEQYF	TRBJ2-7	few	.	TRBV7-2
TGTGCCATATCGGGACAGGGTGGTTTGTACGAGCAGTACTTC	CAISGQGGLYEQYF	TRBJ2-7	few	TRBD1	TRBV28
TGTGCCAGCAGCACCCAAGAACAGGCCTACGAGCAGTACTTC	CASSTQEQAYEQYF	TRBJ2-7	many	.	TRBV27